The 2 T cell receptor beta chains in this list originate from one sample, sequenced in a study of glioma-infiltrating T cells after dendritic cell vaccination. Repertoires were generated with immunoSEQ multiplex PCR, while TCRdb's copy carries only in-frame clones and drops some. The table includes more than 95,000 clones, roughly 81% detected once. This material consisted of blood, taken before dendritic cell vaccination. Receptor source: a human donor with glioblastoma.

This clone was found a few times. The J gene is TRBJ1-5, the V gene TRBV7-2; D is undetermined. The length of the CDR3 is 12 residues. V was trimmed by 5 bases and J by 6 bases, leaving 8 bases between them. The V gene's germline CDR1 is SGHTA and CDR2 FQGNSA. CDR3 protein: CASSEAGQPQHF. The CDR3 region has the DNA TGTGCCAGCAGCGAAGCTGGTCAGCCCCAGCATTTT. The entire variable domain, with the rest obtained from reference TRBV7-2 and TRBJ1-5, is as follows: GAGVSQSPSNKVTEKGKDVELRCDPISGHTALYWYRQSLGQGLEFLIYFQGNSAPDKSGLPSDRFSAERTGGSVSTLTIQRTQQEDSAVYLCASSEAGQPQHFGDGTRLSIL.

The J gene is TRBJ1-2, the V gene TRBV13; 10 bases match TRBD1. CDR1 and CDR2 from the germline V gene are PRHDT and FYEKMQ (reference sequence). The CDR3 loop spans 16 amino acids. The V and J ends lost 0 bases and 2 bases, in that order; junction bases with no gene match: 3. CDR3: CASSLGGQGLNYGYTF. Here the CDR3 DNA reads TGTGCCAGCAGCTTAGGGGGACAGGGGTTGAACTATGGCTACACCTTC.